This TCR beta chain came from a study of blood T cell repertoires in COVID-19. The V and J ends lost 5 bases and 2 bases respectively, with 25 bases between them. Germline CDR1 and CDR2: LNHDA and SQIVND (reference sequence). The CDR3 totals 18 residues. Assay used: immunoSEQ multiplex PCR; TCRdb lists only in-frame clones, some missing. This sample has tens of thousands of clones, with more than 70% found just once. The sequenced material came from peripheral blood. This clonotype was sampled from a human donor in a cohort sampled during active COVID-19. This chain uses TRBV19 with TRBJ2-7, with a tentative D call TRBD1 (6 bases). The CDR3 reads CASSVVGQGPRLAYEQYF. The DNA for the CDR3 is TGTGCCAGTAGTGTCGTGGGGCAGGGGCCGAGGTTGGCCTACGAGCAGTACTTC.